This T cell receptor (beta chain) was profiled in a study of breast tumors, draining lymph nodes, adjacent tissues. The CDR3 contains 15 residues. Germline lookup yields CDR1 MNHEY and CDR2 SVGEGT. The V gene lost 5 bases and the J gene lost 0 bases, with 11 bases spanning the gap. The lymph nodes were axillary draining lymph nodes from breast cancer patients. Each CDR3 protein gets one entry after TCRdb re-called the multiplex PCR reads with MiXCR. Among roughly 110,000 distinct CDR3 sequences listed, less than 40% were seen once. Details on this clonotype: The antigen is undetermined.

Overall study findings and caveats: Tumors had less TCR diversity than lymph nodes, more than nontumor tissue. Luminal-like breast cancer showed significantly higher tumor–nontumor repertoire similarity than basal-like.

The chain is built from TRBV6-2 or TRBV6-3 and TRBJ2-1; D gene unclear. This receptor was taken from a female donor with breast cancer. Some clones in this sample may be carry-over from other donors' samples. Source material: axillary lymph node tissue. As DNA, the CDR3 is TGTGCCAGCAGTCACTGGTCGAGCTCCTACAATGAGCAGTTCTTC. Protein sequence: CASSHWSSSYNEQFF.